Listed below are T cell receptor beta chains from one sample, sequenced in a study of blood T cell repertoires in COVID-19. Here immunoSEQ multiplex PCR was the method, and the copy in TCRdb shows in-frame clones only, minus some. The profile shows 200,000 to 250,000 clones, 82% of them singletons. The sample comprised PBMCs or T cells enriched from blood (not recorded which). Receptor source: a man in his forties who had recovered from COVID-19. Both conserved end residues are part of each CDR3. A D gene is named only where the DNA matches it firmly. Expanded clones get a size class; other rows say once, few or many, or leave the size out.

abundance	d_gene	v_gene	j_gene	CDR3nt	CDR3aa
NA	TRBD1	TRBV5-1	TRBJ1-3	TGCGCCAGCAGCTCGGGACAGGGGGACTCTGGAAACACCATATATTTT	CASSSGQGDSGNTIYF
NA	NA	TRBV7-9	TRBJ1-5	TGTGCCAGCAGCTTAGAACAGCTAAATCAGCCCCAGCATTTT	CASSLEQLNQPQHF
NA	TRBD2	TRBV20-1	TRBJ2-7	TGCAGTGCTAGTAGCGGGGGATCCTACGAGCAGTACTTC	CSASSGGSYEQYF
NA	NA	TRBV3-1/TRBV3-2	TRBJ2-5	TGTGCCAGCAGCCAAGCTGGACAGCAAGAGACCCAGTACTTC	CASSQAGQQETQYF
NA	NA	TRBV5-4	TRBJ1-1	TGTGCCAGCAGCTCATATATAGACACTGAAGCTTTCTTT	CASSSYIDTEAFF
NA	NA	TRBV7-2	TRBJ2-2	TGTGCCAGCAGCTTATCAGGGGACGGGGAGCTGTTTTTT	CASSLSGDGELFF
NA	NA	TRBV27	TRBJ1-2	TGTGCCAGCAGTTTATCGGCCGAGGGAAGAGGCTACACCTTC	CASSLSAEGRGYTF
few	NA	TRBV28	TRBJ1-6	TGTGCCAGCAGGGACAGCCTTGATTCACCCCTCCACTTT	CASRDSLDSPLHF
NA	TRBD1	TRBV28	TRBJ1-1	TGTGCCAGCATCCTGACAGGGACTAGGTCTGAAGCTTTCTTT	CASILTGTRSEAFF
NA	TRBD1	TRBV6-5	TRBJ1-5	TGTGCCAGCAGCTTCACAGGGGGCTCCCATCAGCCCCAGCATTTT	CASSFTGGSHQPQHF
NA	TRBD2	TRBV7-3	TRBJ2-1	TGTGCCAGCAGCTCTGTAGCGGGGGGATACAATGAGCAGTTCTTC	CASSSVAGGYNEQFF
NA	TRBD2	TRBV7-9	TRBJ2-3	TGTGCCAGCAGCTTAGGGACTAGCGGGTTTGTTTCCACAGATACGCAGTATTTT	CASSLGTSGFVSTDTQYF
NA	TRBD1	TRBV9	TRBJ1-1	TGTGCCAGCAGCCTCAGGGGGCTGGGGACTGAAGCTTTCTTT	CASSLRGLGTEAFF
NA	TRBD1	TRBV28	TRBJ1-6	TGTGCCAGCAGTTTATCGGGACAGGGTGTTGGCTCACCCCTCCACTTT	CASSLSGQGVGSPLHF
NA	TRBD1	TRBV30	TRBJ1-2	TGTGCCTGGGGGGGACAGGGTTTTAGTGGCTACACCTTC	CAWGGQGFSGYTF
NA	NA	TRBV10-3	TRBJ1-5	TGTGCCATCAGTCCTGACTTGGGTAATCAGCCCCAGCATTTT	CAISPDLGNQPQHF
NA	NA	TRBV28	TRBJ2-1	TGTGCCACAGAAGGACGGGGTCCCTACAATGAGCAGTTCTTC	CATEGRGPYNEQFF
NA	NA	TRBV7-5	TRBJ1-1	TGTGTCAGAAGCTTAGCCGACAGCTTACACTTAAGAAGGACTGAAGCTTTCTTT	CVRSLADSLHLRRTEAFF
NA	TRBD2	TRBV28	TRBJ2-2	TGTGCCAGCACCACCCCGGGGGGTTCCGGGGAGCTGTTTTTT	CASTTPGGSGELFF
few	NA	TRBV10-3	TRBJ1-6	TGTGCCATCAGCCAAACGGGGGGGGACTCACCCCTCCACTTT	CAISQTGGDSPLHF
few	NA	TRBV19	TRBJ2-7	TGTGCCAGTAGTAAGGACTTCAGGGAGCAGTACTTC	CASSKDFREQYF
NA	NA	TRBV27	TRBJ2-1	TGTGCCAGCCCCCTTTGTGGGAGATTCCACAATGAGCAGTTCTTC	CASPLCGRFHNEQFF